These T cell receptor beta chains were read from a single sample in a study of cytomegalovirus exposure and HLA in healthy donors. The method was immunoSEQ multiplex PCR; TCRdb's version includes in-frame clones alone and lacks a portion of them. Of roughly 130,000 clones listed, about two thirds were seen once; the top ten hold roughly 2.7%. The sequencing sample was made of PBMCs. The receptors originated from a woman aged 60-75 years in good health and CMV-seropositive. CDR3s include the opening cysteine and the closing phenylalanine or tryptophan. A D gene is named only where the DNA matches it firmly. A clone size is listed for some rows: how often the clone was seen (once, few, many), or a class if it is expanded.

J gene	D gene	clone size	V gene	CDR3 DNA	CDR3 protein
TRBJ1-1	.	.	TRBV4-2	TGTGCCAGCAGCCGTACCGTGGGCAGGGTGAACACTGAAGCTTTCTTT	CASSRTVGRVNTEAFF
TRBJ1-3	.	.	TRBV6-6	TGTGCCAGCAGTCCTAGGGGAGGGACTGGAAACACCATATATTTT	CASSPRGGTGNTIYF
TRBJ2-3	TRBD1	.	TRBV5-1	TGCGCCAGCAGCGCCGACAGGGGAGATACGCAGTATTTT	CASSADRGDTQYF
TRBJ2-7	TRBD2	.	TRBV6-5	TGTGCCAGCAGTCCTTGGACTAGCGGTTACGAGCAGTACTTC	CASSPWTSGYEQYF
TRBJ2-7	TRBD2	few	TRBV7-9	TGTGCCAGCAGCTGGGGTAGCGGGGGGACCGAGCAGTACTTC	CASSWGSGGTEQYF
TRBJ2-1	TRBD2	.	TRBV10-1	TGCGCCAGCTCCCTAACTAGCGGGGCGGTCAATGAGCAGTTCTTC	CASSLTSGAVNEQFF
TRBJ1-4	.	.	TRBV4-1	TGCGCCAGCAGCCCTGGTAGCGGGGTGACTAATGAAAAACTGTTTTTT	CASSPGSGVTNEKLFF
TRBJ2-4	.	.	TRBV6-1	TGTGCCAGCAGAGCCACAGGGTTCGGCATTCAGTACTTC	CASRATGFGIQYF
TRBJ1-1	.	.	TRBV7-9	TGTGCCAGCAGCTCTCCCCCTCGGGGGTTTGGGGACACTGAAGCTTTCTTT	CASSSPPRGFGDTEAFF
TRBJ2-7	.	.	TRBV18	TGTGCCAGCTCACCACCCCTACAGGGTGGGTTGGGCGAGCAGTACTTC	CASSPPLQGGLGEQYF
TRBJ1-2	.	once	TRBV2	TGTGCCAGCAGGGCTGGGGGAGGGAATGGCTACACCTTC	CASRAGGGNGYTF
TRBJ2-2	TRBD1	.	TRBV11-3	TGTGCCAGCAGCTTGATCAGGGGGCATCCCGGGGAGCTGTTTTTT	CASSLIRGHPGELFF
TRBJ1-2	TRBD1	.	TRBV19	TGTGCCAGTAGTCCCGGACAGGTAGGCGGCTACACCTTC	CASSPGQVGGYTF
TRBJ1-2	TRBD1	.	TRBV7-2	TGTGCCAGCAGCCCGGTACAGGGGATGGACTATGGCTACACCTTC	CASSPVQGMDYGYTF
TRBJ2-7	.	few	TRBV4-2	TGTGCCAGCAGCCAAGATCCGAGCGGGCAGTACTTC	CASSQDPSGQYF
TRBJ2-7	.	.	TRBV7-9	TGTGCCAGCAGCTTAAGGACAGTAGAGCAGTACTTC	CASSLRTVEQYF
TRBJ1-2	.	.	TRBV6-6	TGTGCCAGCACCCTAGGGGATGGCTACACCTTC	CASTLGDGYTF
TRBJ2-3	.	.	TRBV5-6	TGTGCCAGCAGCCTACTGTCGAAGGGGACAGATACGCAGTATTTT	CASSLLSKGTDTQYF
TRBJ2-5	TRBD1	once	TRBV7-9	TGTGCCAGCAGCTTACAGGGGGCAGAGACCCAGTACTTC	CASSLQGAETQYF
TRBJ1-4	.	.	TRBV10-2	TGCGCCAGCAGAATCAGGGCAACTAATGAAAAACTGTTTTTT	CASRIRATNEKLFF
TRBJ2-2	TRBD1	many	TRBV5-8	TGTGCCAGCACCCCTTGGGGGACAGGGACCACCGGGGAGCTGTTTTTT	CASTPWGTGTTGELFF
TRBJ2-7	TRBD1	.	TRBV6-5	TGTGCCAGCAGTTACGCGGGACAGGGGTCCTACGAGCAGTACTTC	CASSYAGQGSYEQYF
TRBJ2-5	.	few	TRBV5-6	TGTGCCAGCAGCTTGGCTGGTTGGGTGGGGGGTTTACACTTC	CASSLAGWVGGLHF
TRBJ1-3	.	.	TRBV29-1	TGCAGCGTTGTCCTCCCCCCCTCTGGAAACACCATATATTTT	CSVVLPPSGNTIYF
TRBJ1-2	.	.	TRBV5-6	TGTGCCAGCAGCTACCATCAGGTTACAAACTATGGCTACACCTTC	CASSYHQVTNYGYTF
TRBJ1-2	TRBD1	.	TRBV5-8	TGTGCCAGCAGGTTGACAGGGACCCTCTATGGCTACACCTTC	CASRLTGTLYGYTF
TRBJ2-1	TRBD2	.	TRBV7-8	TGTGCCAGCAGCGCCCTATTACCTAGCGGGGTTCGCAATGAGCAGTTCTTC	CASSALLPSGVRNEQFF
TRBJ2-7	.	.	TRBV5-6	TGTGCCAGCACCATGGGGTGGGGGCGCGGGGAGCAGTACTTC	CASTMGWGRGEQYF